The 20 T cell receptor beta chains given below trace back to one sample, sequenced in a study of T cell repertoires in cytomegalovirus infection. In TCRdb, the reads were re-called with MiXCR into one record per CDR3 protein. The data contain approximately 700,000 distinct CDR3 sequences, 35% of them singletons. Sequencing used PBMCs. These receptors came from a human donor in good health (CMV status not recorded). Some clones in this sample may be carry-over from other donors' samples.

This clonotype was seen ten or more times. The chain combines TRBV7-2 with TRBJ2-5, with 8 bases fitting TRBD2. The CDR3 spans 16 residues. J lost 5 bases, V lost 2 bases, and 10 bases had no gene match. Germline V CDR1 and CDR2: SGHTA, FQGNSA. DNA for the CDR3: TGTGCCAGCAGCTTAAAGGTTGGGACTAGAGGGGAGACCCAGTACTTC. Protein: CASSLKVGTRGETQYF.

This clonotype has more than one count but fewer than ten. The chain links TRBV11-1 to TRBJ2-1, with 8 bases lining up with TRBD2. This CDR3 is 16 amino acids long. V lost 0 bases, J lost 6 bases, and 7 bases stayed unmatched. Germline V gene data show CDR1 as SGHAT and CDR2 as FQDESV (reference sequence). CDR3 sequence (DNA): TGTGCCAGCAGCTTAGCGGCGGGACTAGTTAGCAATGAGCAGTTCTTC. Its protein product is CASSLAAGLVSNEQFF. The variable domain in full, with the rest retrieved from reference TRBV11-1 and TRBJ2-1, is EAEVAQSPRYKITEKSQAVAFWCDPISGHATLYWYRQILGQGPELLVQFQDESVVDDSQLPKDRFSAERLKGVDSTLKIQPAELGDSAMYLCASSLAAGLVSNEQFFGPGTRLTVL.

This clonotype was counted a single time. The CDR3 DNA reads as TGTGCCAGCAGTTTACCCCAGGACAGATTTGAAGCTTTCTTT. Residues: CASSLPQDRFEAFF. The chain recombines TRBV28 with TRBJ1-1, with D tentatively TRBD1 (6 bases). The CDR3 runs 14 residues. Germline-derived CDR1 and CDR2 are MDHEN and SYDVKM. V shed 2 bases and J shed 7 bases, with 14 bases lying between them.

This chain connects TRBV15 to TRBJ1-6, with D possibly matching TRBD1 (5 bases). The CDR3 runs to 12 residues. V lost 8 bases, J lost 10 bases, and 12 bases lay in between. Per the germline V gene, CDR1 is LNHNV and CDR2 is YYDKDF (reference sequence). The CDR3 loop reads CATAKGESPLHF. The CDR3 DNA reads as TGTGCCACCGCCAAAGGGGAATCACCCCTCCACTTT.

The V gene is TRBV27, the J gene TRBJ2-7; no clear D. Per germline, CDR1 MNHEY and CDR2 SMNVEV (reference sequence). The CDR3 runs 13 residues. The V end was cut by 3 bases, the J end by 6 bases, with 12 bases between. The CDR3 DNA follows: TGTGCCAGCAGTTTTGGGCAGGCCCTCGAGCAGTACTTC. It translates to CASSFGQALEQYF.

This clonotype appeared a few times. The CDR3 is CASLPRGGGYTF. The DNA for the CDR3 is TGTGCCAGCCTCCCCAGGGGAGGCGGCTACACCTTC. This rearrangement joins TRBV6-6 to TRBJ1-2; TRBD1 is a possible D gene (6 bases). The CDR3 consists of 12 residues. The V gene's germline CDR1 is MNHNY and CDR2 SVGAGI (reference sequence). V lost 8 bases and J 8 bases, leaving 15 bases between the germline ends.

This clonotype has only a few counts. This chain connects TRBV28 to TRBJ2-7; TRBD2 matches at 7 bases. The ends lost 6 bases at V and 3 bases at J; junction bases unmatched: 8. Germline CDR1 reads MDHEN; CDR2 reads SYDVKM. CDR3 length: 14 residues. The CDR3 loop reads CASRGTSVGYEQYF. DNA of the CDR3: TGTGCCAGCAGGGGTACTAGCGTAGGCTACGAGCAGTACTTC.

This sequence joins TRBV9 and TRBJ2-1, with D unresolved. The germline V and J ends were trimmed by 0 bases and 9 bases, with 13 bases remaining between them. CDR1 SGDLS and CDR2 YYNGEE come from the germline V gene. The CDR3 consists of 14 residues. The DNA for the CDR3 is TGTGCCAGCAGCGTAGAGGGCAGGCGCACTGAGCAGTTCTTC. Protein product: CASSVEGRRTEQFF.

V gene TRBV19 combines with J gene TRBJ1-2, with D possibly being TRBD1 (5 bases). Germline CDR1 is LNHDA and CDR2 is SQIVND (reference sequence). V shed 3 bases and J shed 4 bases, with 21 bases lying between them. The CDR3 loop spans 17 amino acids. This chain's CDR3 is CASSIPTVGRGIYGYTF. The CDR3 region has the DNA TGTGCCAGTAGTATTCCAACCGTCGGTCGGGGGATCTATGGCTACACCTTC. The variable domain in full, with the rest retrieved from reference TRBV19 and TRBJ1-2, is DGGITQSPKYLFRKEGQNVTLSCEQNLNHDAMYWYRQDPGQGLRLIYYSQIVNDFQKGDIAEGYSVSREKKESFPLTVTSAQKNPTAFYLCASSIPTVGRGIYGYTFGSGTRLTVV.

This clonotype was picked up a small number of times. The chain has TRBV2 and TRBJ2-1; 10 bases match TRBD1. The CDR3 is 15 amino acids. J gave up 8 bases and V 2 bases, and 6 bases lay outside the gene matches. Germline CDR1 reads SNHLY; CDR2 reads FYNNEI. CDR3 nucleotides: TGTGCCAGCAGTGAAAGACAGGGGGCTGGGGATGAGCAGTTCTTC. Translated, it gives CASSERQGAGDEQFF. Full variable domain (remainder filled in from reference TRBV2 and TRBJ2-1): EPEVTQTPSHQVTQMGQEVILRCVPISNHLYFYWYRQILGQKVEFLVSFYNNEISEKSEIFDDQFSVERPDGSNFTLKIRSTKLEDSAMYFCASSERQGAGDEQFFGPGTRLTVL.

The chain's CDR3 is CASSYSKGPQHF. The CDR3 coding sequence is TGTGCCAGCAGTTACTCGAAAGGACCCCAGCATTTT. The rearrangement links TRBV6-2 or TRBV6-3 to TRBJ1-5, with D unclear. There are 12 residues in the CDR3. Deletions cut 0 bases from V and 10 bases from J, with 7 bases between. Germline CDR1 reads MNHEY; CDR2 reads SVGEGT.

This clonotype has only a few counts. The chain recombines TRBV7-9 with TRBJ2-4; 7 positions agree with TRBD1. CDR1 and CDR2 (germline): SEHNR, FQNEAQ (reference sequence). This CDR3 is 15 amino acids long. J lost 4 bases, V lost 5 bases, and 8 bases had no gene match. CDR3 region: CASSPPDREKNIQYF. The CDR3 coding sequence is TGTGCCAGCAGCCCACCAGACAGGGAAAAAAACATTCAGTACTTC.

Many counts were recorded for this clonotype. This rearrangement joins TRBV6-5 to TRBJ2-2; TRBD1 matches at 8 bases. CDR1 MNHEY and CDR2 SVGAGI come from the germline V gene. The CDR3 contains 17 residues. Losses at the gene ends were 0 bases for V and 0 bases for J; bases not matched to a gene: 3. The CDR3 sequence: CASSYSRTGSNTGELFF. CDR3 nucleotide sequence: TGTGCCAGCAGTTACTCTAGGACAGGGTCGAACACCGGGGAGCTGTTTTTT.

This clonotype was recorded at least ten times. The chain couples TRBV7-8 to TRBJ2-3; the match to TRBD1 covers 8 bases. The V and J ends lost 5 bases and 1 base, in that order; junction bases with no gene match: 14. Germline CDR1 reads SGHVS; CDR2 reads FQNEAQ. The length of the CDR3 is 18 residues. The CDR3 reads CASSRRDRQSIRTDTQYF. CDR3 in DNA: TGTGCCAGCAGCCGACGGGACAGGCAAAGTATTCGCACAGATACGCAGTATTTT.

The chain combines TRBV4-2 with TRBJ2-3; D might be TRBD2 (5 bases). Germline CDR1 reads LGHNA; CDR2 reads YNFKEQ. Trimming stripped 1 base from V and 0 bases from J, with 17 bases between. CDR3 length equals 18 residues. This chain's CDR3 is CASSQGKAKGGSTDTQYF. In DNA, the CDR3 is TGTGCCAGCAGCCAAGGTAAAGCCAAAGGAGGTAGCACAGATACGCAGTATTTT.

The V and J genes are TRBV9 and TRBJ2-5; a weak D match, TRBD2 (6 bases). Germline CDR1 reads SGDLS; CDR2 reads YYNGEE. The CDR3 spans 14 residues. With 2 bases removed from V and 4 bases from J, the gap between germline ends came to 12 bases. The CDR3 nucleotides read TGTGCCAGCAGCGTGGGGGACTTCGGAGAGACCCAGTACTTC. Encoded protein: CASSVGDFGETQYF.

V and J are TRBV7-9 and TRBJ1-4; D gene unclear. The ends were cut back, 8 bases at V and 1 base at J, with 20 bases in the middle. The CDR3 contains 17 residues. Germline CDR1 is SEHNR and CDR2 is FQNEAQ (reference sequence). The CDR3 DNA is TGTGCCAGCGGAGATCCCGGTTCTAGGATAACTAATGAAAAACTGTTTTTT. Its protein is CASGDPGSRITNEKLFF.

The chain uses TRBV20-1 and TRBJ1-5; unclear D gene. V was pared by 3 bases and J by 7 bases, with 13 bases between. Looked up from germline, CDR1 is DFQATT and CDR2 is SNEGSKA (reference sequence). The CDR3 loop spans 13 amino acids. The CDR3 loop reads CSASPTARQPQHF. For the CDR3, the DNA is TGCAGTGCTAGTCCGACGGCGAGGCAGCCCCAGCATTTT.

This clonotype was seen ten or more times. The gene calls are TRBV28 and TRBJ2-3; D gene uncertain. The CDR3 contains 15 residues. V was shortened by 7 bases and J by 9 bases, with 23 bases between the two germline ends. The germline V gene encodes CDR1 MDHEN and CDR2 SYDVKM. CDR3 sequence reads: CASNSPRVGGWTQYF. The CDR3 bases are TGTGCCAGCAATTCACCCCGGGTTGGTGGTTGGACGCAGTATTTT. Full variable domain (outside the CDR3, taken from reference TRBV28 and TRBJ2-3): DVKVTQSSRYLVKRTGEKVFLECVQDMDHENMFWYRQDPGLGLRLIYFSYDVKMKEKGDIPEGYSVSREKKERFSLILESASTNQTSMYLCASNSPRVGGWTQYFGPGTRLTVL.

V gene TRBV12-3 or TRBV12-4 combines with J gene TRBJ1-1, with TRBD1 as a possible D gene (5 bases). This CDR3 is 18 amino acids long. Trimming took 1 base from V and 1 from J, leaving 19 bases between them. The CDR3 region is CASSLGGSAGRRNTEAFF. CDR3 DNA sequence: TGTGCCAGCAGTTTAGGGGGTTCAGCAGGGCGTAGGAACACTGAAGCTTTCTTT.